This T cell receptor (beta chain) comes out of a study of breast tumors, draining lymph nodes, adjacent tissues. Axillary draining lymph nodes of breast cancer patients supplied the node samples. This CDR3 comprises 13 residues. Germline loops: CDR1 DFQATT, CDR2 SNEGSKA (reference sequence). V dropped 5 bases and J dropped 12; count of bases not matched to a gene: 8. Each CDR3 protein gets one entry after TCRdb re-called the multiplex PCR reads with MiXCR. Altogether 160,000 or so distinct CDR3 sequences are present, approximately 33% being singletons, with the ten largest covering about 3.8%. Concerning this clonotype itself: A much larger clone lies a single base off, so this may be a read error.

This sequence originates from a female donor with breast cancer. Some clones in this sample may be carry-over from other donors' samples. The chain uses TRBV20-1 and TRBJ2-1; TRBD2 agrees at 12 bases. The specimen was axillary lymph node tissue. CDR3 amino acids: CSAGRLAGVTQFF. The CDR3 DNA is TGCAGTGCTGGGCGACTAGCGGGGGTTACGCAGTTCTTC.